This is a list of T cell receptor beta chains from one sample in a study of blood T cell repertoires in COVID-19. Method: immunoSEQ multiplex PCR; TCRdb's copy keeps in-frame clones and lacks some. Of about 290,000 clones in the sample, about nine tenths are singletons; the top ten hold 1.5% to 2%. The material sequenced was PBMCs or T cells enriched from blood (not recorded which). The receptors were sampled from a woman in her thirties or forties who had recovered from COVID-19. CDR3s leave out the opening cysteine and the closing phenylalanine or tryptophan.

v_gene,j_gene,CDR3aa
TRBV5-1,TRBJ1-5,ASSLQTGGGQPQH
TRBV10-3,TRBJ2-2,AISESGADSGELF
TRBV9,TRBJ1-6,ASSQVGGRGNSPLH
TRBV19,TRBJ1-1,ASSPEGLRGF
TRBV7-8,TRBJ2-7,ASSLMTGVRYEQY
TRBV9,TRBJ1-5,ASSNDSGYSNQPQH
TRBV7-9,TRBJ1-2,ASSFSGVGGYT
TRBV5-8,TRBJ2-1,ASSPGQGPYEQF
TRBV5-1,TRBJ2-7,ASSGTGSSYEQY
TRBV5-1,TRBJ2-7,ASSLVSTYEQY
TRBV7-3,TRBJ2-1,ASSSGQTHNEQF
TRBV7-9,TRBJ1-1,ASSLGGWRLTEAF
TRBV30,TRBJ2-7,AWSEPTGGRV
TRBV9,TRBJ2-2,ASSVVSGNTGELF
TRBV7-9,TRBJ2-1,ASSKLAALVSYNEQF